This T cell receptor beta chain derives from a study of T cells after yellow fever vaccination. This clonotype was seen at least ten times. CDR1 SEHNR and CDR2 FQNEAQ come from the germline V gene (reference sequence). The CDR3 contains 11 residues. Trimming removed 5 bases from V and 4 bases from J, with 4 bases in between. TCRdb itself ran the 5' RACE reads through MiXCR, one entry per CDR3 protein. Of about 500,000 distinct CDR3 sequences in the sample, roughly 17% were seen once. The V gene is TRBV7-9, the J gene TRBJ2-3; D gene unclear. This clonotype was obtained from a man between 18 and 35 years old who received the YFV17D yellow fever vaccine. The specimen was PBMCs, collected roughly 5 days after the first yellow fever vaccination. Here the CDR3 reads CASSRADTQYF. As DNA, the CDR3 is TGTGCCAGCAGCCGAGCAGATACGCAGTATTTT.